A selection of T cell receptor beta chains follows, all from one sample in a study of blood T cells in healthy people across ages. TCRdb re-analysed the 5' RACE reads in MiXCR, keeping a single row per CDR3 protein. The sample consists of about 570,000 distinct CDR3 sequences, about 25% of them appearing once. This same sample was also part of a study on T cells of mothers and their children.

The sequenced sample consisted of blood. Receptors originate from a boy aged 2 to 9 in good health. CDR3s include the opening cysteine and the closing phenylalanine or tryptophan. A D gene is named only where the DNA matches it firmly. Clone size is not always given. Where it is, it says once, few, many or a class for expanded clones.

D: NA
V: TRBV12-3/TRBV12-4
J: TRBJ2-7
size: few
DNA: TGTGCCACTAAATACCGGGACAACTCCTACGAGCAGTACTTC
CDR3: CATKYRDNSYEQYF

D: NA
V: TRBV7-9
J: TRBJ1-3
size: NA
DNA: TGTGCCAGCAGCTTGCTGGAAGGTGGAAACACCATATATTTT
CDR3: CASSLLEGGNTIYF

D: NA
V: TRBV6-6
J: TRBJ2-7
size: NA
DNA: TGTGCCAGCAGTCTGCGAACCTACGAGCAGTACTTC
CDR3: CASSLRTYEQYF

D: TRBD2
V: TRBV10-1
J: TRBJ2-7
size: NA
DNA: TGCGCCAGCAGTGGGGGACTAGCGGACGAGCAGTACTTC
CDR3: CASSGGLADEQYF

D: NA
V: TRBV12-3/TRBV12-4
J: TRBJ2-1
size: NA
DNA: TGTGCCAGCAGTTTCAGGGATGGGAATGAGCAGTTCTTC
CDR3: CASSFRDGNEQFF

D: NA
V: TRBV11-2
J: TRBJ1-4
size: NA
DNA: TGTGCCAGCAGCTTAATCGGGGAAAAACTGTTTTTT
CDR3: CASSLIGEKLFF

D: TRBD1
V: TRBV6-6
J: TRBJ1-2
size: NA
DNA: TGTGCCAGCACCGGGGACAGGGGCCACTATGGCTACACCTTC
CDR3: CASTGDRGHYGYTF

D: NA
V: TRBV5-1
J: TRBJ2-7
size: NA
DNA: TGCGCCAGCAGCTTGCCTGGAAACTACGAGCAGTACTTC
CDR3: CASSLPGNYEQYF

D: TRBD2
V: TRBV20-1
J: TRBJ2-5
size: few
DNA: TGCAGTGCCGGACTAGCGGGAGAAGAGACCCAGTACTTC
CDR3: CSAGLAGEETQYF

D: NA
V: TRBV29-1
J: TRBJ2-4
size: NA
DNA: TGCAGCGTTACTCCGGGGGAAAACATTCAGTACTTC
CDR3: CSVTPGENIQYF

D: NA
V: TRBV14
J: TRBJ2-1
size: few
DNA: TGTGCCAGCAGCCTCATGCGGGTGGATGAGCAGTTCTTC
CDR3: CASSLMRVDEQFF

D: NA
V: TRBV18
J: TRBJ1-2
size: NA
DNA: TGTGCCAGCTCTGGTATCAAAGCCTATGGCTACACCTTC
CDR3: CASSGIKAYGYTF

D: NA
V: TRBV29-1
J: TRBJ2-3
size: NA
DNA: TGCAGCGTGCTAGCCGGCACAGATACGCAGTATTTT
CDR3: CSVLAGTDTQYF

D: TRBD2
V: TRBV18
J: TRBJ2-2
size: NA
DNA: TGTGCCAGCTCACCACTCGGACTAGCGGGAACCAAGAACACCGGGGAGCTGTTTTTT
CDR3: CASSPLGLAGTKNTGELFF

D: TRBD1
V: TRBV12-3/TRBV12-4
J: TRBJ1-4
size: few
DNA: TGTGCCAGCAGTCCCGGGACAGGGAGGGAAAAACTGTTTTTT
CDR3: CASSPGTGREKLFF

D: NA
V: TRBV6-1
J: TRBJ2-7
size: few
DNA: TGTGCCAGTGGACAGAGCTCCTACGAGCAGTACTTC
CDR3: CASGQSSYEQYF

D: TRBD1
V: TRBV29-1
J: TRBJ1-5
size: NA
DNA: TGCAGCGCCCAGACAGGGGGCAATCAGCCCCAGCATTTT
CDR3: CSAQTGGNQPQHF

D: TRBD1
V: TRBV14
J: TRBJ2-1
size: few
DNA: TGTGCCAGCAGCCAGTATTACCCAGGGGGCGATGAGCAGTTCTTC
CDR3: CASSQYYPGGDEQFF

D: TRBD2
V: TRBV6-5
J: TRBJ2-7
size: NA
DNA: TGTGCCAGCAGTTACTCTGGACTAGCGGCCTCCTACGAGCAGTACTTC
CDR3: CASSYSGLAASYEQYF

D: NA
V: TRBV5-5
J: TRBJ2-6
size: NA
DNA: TGTGCCAGCAGCTTAGTCCGGGAGCTCCTCTCTGGGGCCAACGTCCTGACTTTC
CDR3: CASSLVRELLSGANVLTF

D: TRBD2
V: TRBV6-5
J: TRBJ2-4
size: NA
DNA: TGTGCCAGCAGTCTACTAGCGGGAGAAGCCAAAAACATTCAGTACTTC
CDR3: CASSLLAGEAKNIQYF

D: TRBD1
V: TRBV2
J: TRBJ2-5
size: NA
DNA: TGTGCCAGCAGTAACAGGGGGCGTTTGATGGAGACCCAGTACTTC
CDR3: CASSNRGRLMETQYF

D: NA
V: TRBV29-1
J: TRBJ2-3
size: many
DNA: TGCAGCGTTTGGGGAGCGGGAGATACGCAGTATTTT
CDR3: CSVWGAGDTQYF

D: NA
V: TRBV7-3
J: TRBJ2-1
size: few
DNA: TGTGCCAGCAGCTTATCCCGGGACGGAACTGAGCAGTTCTTC
CDR3: CASSLSRDGTEQFF

D: NA
V: TRBV12-3/TRBV12-4
J: TRBJ2-5
size: few
DNA: TGTGCCAGCAGTTTCGACAGGGGAGGGCAAGAGACCCAGTACTTC
CDR3: CASSFDRGGQETQYF

D: NA
V: TRBV5-6
J: TRBJ2-5
size: few
DNA: TGTGCCAGCAGCTTGCAAAGGGTCCAAGAGACCCAGTACTTC
CDR3: CASSLQRVQETQYF

D: NA
V: TRBV28
J: TRBJ2-2
size: NA
DNA: TGTGCCAGCAGTCCGGCCGGGACAACCTACACCGGGGAGCTGTTTTTT
CDR3: CASSPAGTTYTGELFF

D: TRBD2
V: TRBV5-1
J: TRBJ2-1
size: many
DNA: TGCGCCAGCAGCTTGGCCCAGACTAGCGGGGGAAACAATGAGCAGTTCTTC
CDR3: CASSLAQTSGGNNEQFF

D: NA
V: TRBV20-1
J: TRBJ1-4
size: few
DNA: TGCAGTGCTAGAGATCAAAGTCATTCGGGGAGTGAAAAACTGTTTTTT
CDR3: CSARDQSHSGSEKLFF

D: NA
V: TRBV29-1
J: TRBJ1-1
size: NA
DNA: TGCAGCGATCAGGGATCGGGGCTGGACACTGAAGCTTTCTTT
CDR3: CSDQGSGLDTEAFF

D: TRBD2
V: TRBV27
J: TRBJ2-3
size: NA
DNA: TGTGCCAGCAGCCCTCTAGCGGGCCTCACAGATACGCAGTATTTT
CDR3: CASSPLAGLTDTQYF

D: TRBD1
V: TRBV29-1
J: TRBJ2-7
size: few
DNA: TGCAGTGCCGGACAGGGGACGGACGAGCAGTACTTC
CDR3: CSAGQGTDEQYF

D: TRBD2
V: TRBV6-5
J: TRBJ2-1
size: NA
DNA: TGTGCCAGCACAGTAGCGGGGGGCCGATCTTGGGAGCAGTTCTTC
CDR3: CASTVAGGRSWEQFF

D: TRBD1
V: TRBV6-5
J: TRBJ2-1
size: few
DNA: TGTGCCAGCAGTTACTCGATAGGGACAGTATACAATGAGCAGTTCTTC
CDR3: CASSYSIGTVYNEQFF

D: NA
V: TRBV20-1
J: TRBJ1-5
size: NA
DNA: TGCAGTGCTGCCGGGGGCTGGGATCAGCCCCAGCATTTT
CDR3: CSAAGGWDQPQHF

D: NA
V: TRBV28
J: TRBJ2-5
size: few
DNA: TGTGCCAGCAGTTTGAAATATTTACAGCAAGAGACCCAGTACTTC
CDR3: CASSLKYLQQETQYF

D: NA
V: TRBV20-1
J: TRBJ1-1
size: once
DNA: TGCAGTGCTAGTTATGTACCCGAAGCTTTCTTT
CDR3: CSASYVPEAFF

D: NA
V: TRBV27
J: TRBJ1-6
size: few
DNA: TGTGCCAGCAGTTCGTTGGCGTTGGATTCACCCCTCCACTTT
CDR3: CASSSLALDSPLHF

D: TRBD1
V: TRBV5-1
J: TRBJ1-4
size: few
DNA: TGCGCCAGCAGCCCGGATCGACAGGGAGCTAATGAAAAACTGTTTTTT
CDR3: CASSPDRQGANEKLFF

D: NA
V: TRBV27
J: TRBJ1-4
size: few
DNA: TGTGCCAGCAGTTCCGGACAGCCTAATGAAAAACTGTTTTTT
CDR3: CASSSGQPNEKLFF

D: TRBD1
V: TRBV3-1
J: TRBJ2-7
size: few
DNA: TGTGCCAGCAGCCAGGGACAGGTCCAGTACTTC
CDR3: CASSQGQVQYF

D: TRBD2
V: TRBV5-1
J: TRBJ2-5
size: NA
DNA: TGCGCCAGCAGCTTTCTAGCGGGGGCGTACCAAGAGACCCAGTACTTC
CDR3: CASSFLAGAYQETQYF

D: NA
V: TRBV13
J: TRBJ2-7
size: few
DNA: TGTGCCAGCAGCTTAGGGGGGTATTCCCATTACGAGCAGTACTTC
CDR3: CASSLGGYSHYEQYF

D: NA
V: TRBV9
J: TRBJ2-5
size: few
DNA: TGTGCCAGCAGCGTAGACGGGTCGGAACGGTGGGAGACCCAGTACTTC
CDR3: CASSVDGSERWETQYF

D: NA
V: TRBV29-1
J: TRBJ2-2
size: many
DNA: TGCAGCGTAGGGCGGACCGGGGAGCTGTTTTTT
CDR3: CSVGRTGELFF

D: NA
V: TRBV6-1
J: TRBJ1-2
size: NA
DNA: TGTGCCAGCAGGGATGGCGTGGGCTACACCTTC
CDR3: CASRDGVGYTF

D: NA
V: TRBV29-1
J: TRBJ2-6
size: NA
DNA: TGCAGCGTTGTGTCGGCAGGAGGCTACTCTGGGGCCAACGTCCTGACTTTC
CDR3: CSVVSAGGYSGANVLTF

D: TRBD2
V: TRBV9
J: TRBJ2-4
size: NA
DNA: TGTGCCAGCAGCGCCGAGCTAGCGGGAGCCAAAAACATTCAGTACTTC
CDR3: CASSAELAGAKNIQYF

D: TRBD2
V: TRBV7-4
J: TRBJ2-7
size: NA
DNA: TGTGCCAGCAACCTCACGACTAGCGGGAAGCCCTCCTACGAGCAGTACTTC
CDR3: CASNLTTSGKPSYEQYF

D: TRBD2
V: TRBV6-2/TRBV6-3
J: TRBJ2-3
size: NA
DNA: TGTGCCAGCACCGGACTAGCGGACACAGATACGCAGTATTTT
CDR3: CASTGLADTDTQYF

D: NA
V: TRBV15
J: TRBJ2-7
size: NA
DNA: TGTGCCACCAGCAGGGACAGAGGGGTTACGATGCAGTACTTC
CDR3: CATSRDRGVTMQYF

D: NA
V: TRBV7-9
J: TRBJ2-1
size: many
DNA: TGTGCCAGCAGCCCCAGCGGATCCGGAGTCAACAATGAGCAGTTCTTC
CDR3: CASSPSGSGVNNEQFF

D: NA
V: TRBV5-1
J: TRBJ1-4
size: few
DNA: TGCGCCAGCAGCGTACTATCAGGGTCAACTAATGAAAAACTGTTTTTT
CDR3: CASSVLSGSTNEKLFF

D: TRBD2
V: TRBV3-1
J: TRBJ2-1
size: NA
DNA: TGTGCCAGCAGCACCGGACTAGCGGGGTTTGAGCAGTTCTTC
CDR3: CASSTGLAGFEQFF

D: NA
V: TRBV5-1
J: TRBJ2-2
size: NA
DNA: TGCGCCAGCAGCTTGGCGGTGCGGAACACCGGGGAGCTGTTTTTT
CDR3: CASSLAVRNTGELFF